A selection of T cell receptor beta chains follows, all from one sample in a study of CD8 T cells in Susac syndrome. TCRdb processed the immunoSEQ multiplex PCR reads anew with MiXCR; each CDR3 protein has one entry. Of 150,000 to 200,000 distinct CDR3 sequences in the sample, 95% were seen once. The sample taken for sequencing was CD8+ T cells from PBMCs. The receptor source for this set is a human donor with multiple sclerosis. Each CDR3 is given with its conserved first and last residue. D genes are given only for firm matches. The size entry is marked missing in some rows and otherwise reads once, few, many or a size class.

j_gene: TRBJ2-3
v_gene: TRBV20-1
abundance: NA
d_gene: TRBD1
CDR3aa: CSAPQPRQDRSTDTQYF
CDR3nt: TGCAGTGCTCCCCAACCTCGACAGGACAGGAGCACAGATACGCAGTATTTT

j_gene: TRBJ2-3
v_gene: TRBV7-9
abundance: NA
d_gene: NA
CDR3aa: CASSSSTGETPSTDTQYF
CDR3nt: TGTGCCAGCAGCTCCTCGACGGGTGAGACACCAAGCACAGATACGCAGTATTTT

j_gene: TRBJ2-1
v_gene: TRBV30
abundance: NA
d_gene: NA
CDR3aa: CAWSVWNPLTYNEQFF
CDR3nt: TGTGCCTGGAGTGTTTGGAACCCCCTGACCTACAATGAGCAGTTCTTC

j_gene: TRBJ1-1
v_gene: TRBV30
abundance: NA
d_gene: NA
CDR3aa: CAWSLPRRTGEAFF
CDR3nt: TGTGCCTGGAGTCTACCCAGGCGCACAGGAGAAGCTTTCTTT

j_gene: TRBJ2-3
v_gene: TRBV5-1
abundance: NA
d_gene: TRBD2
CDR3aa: CASSLRREGLDTQYF
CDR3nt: TGCGCCAGCAGCTTACGGCGGGAGGGCCTAGATACGCAGTATTTT

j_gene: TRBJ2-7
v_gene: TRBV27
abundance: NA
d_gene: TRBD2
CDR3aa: CASSWGGVYEQYF
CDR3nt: TGTGCCAGCAGTTGGGGAGGGGTCTACGAGCAGTACTTC

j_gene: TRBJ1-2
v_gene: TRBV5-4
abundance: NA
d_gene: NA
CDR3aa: CASRGDGFSNYGYTF
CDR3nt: TGTGCCAGCAGGGGGGACGGATTTTCTAACTATGGCTACACCTTC

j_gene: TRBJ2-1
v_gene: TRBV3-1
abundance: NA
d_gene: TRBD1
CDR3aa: CASSQFWDRYNEQFF
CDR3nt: TGTGCCAGCAGCCAATTCTGGGACAGGTACAATGAGCAGTTCTTC

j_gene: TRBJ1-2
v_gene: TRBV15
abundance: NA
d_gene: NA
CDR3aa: CATSNDSVTWRTLNYGYTF
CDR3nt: TGTGCCACCAGCAATGACTCCGTGACGTGGAGGACCCTAAACTATGGCTACACCTTC

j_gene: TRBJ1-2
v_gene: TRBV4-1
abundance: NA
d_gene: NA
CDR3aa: CASRTVGTNYGYTF
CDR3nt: TGCGCCAGCCGAACCGTGGGGACTAACTATGGCTACACCTTC

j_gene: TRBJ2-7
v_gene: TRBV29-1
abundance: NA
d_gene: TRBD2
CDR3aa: CSVEVAGTGEQYF
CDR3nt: TGCAGCGTTGAAGTAGCGGGCACAGGAGAGCAGTACTTC

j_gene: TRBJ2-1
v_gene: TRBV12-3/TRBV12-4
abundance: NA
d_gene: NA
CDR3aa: CASSLPVNEQFF
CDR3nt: TGTGCCAGCAGCCTCCCAGTGAATGAGCAGTTCTTC

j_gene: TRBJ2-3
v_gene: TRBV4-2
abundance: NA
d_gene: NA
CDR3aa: CASSPLTSTDTQYF
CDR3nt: TGTGCCAGCAGCCCCCTTACTAGCACAGATACGCAGTATTTT

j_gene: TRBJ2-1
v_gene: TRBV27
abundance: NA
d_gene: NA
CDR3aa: CASSPWGPRSISYNEQFF
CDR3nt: TGTGCCAGCAGTCCCTGGGGCCCGAGGTCGATCTCCTACAATGAGCAGTTCTTC

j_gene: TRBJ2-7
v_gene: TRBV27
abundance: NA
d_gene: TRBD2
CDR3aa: CASSPGGSGGTYEQYF
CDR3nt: TGTGCCAGCAGCCCCGGTGGTAGCGGGGGGACCTACGAGCAGTACTTC

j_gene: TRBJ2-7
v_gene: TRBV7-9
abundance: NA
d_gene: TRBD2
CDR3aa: CASSGGLADSYEQYF
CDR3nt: TGTGCCAGCAGCGGTGGACTAGCGGATTCCTACGAGCAGTACTTC

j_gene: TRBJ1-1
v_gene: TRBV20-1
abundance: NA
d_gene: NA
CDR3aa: CSAPYDRNTEAFF
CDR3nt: TGCAGTGCTCCCTACGACAGGAACACTGAAGCTTTCTTT

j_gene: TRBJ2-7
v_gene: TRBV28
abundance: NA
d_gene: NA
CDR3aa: CATAPGVSYEQYF
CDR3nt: TGTGCCACGGCTCCAGGTGTCTCCTACGAGCAGTACTTC

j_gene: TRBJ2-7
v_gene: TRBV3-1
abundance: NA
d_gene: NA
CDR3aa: CASSQDPPGRPYEQYF
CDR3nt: TGTGCCAGCAGCCAAGACCCCCCGGGGAGGCCCTACGAGCAGTACTTC

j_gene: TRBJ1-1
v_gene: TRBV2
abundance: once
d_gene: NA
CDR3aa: CASRNTGYRSKFAEAFF
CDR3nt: TGTGCCAGCAGAAACACAGGGTATAGATCGAAGTTTGCTGAAGCTTTCTTT

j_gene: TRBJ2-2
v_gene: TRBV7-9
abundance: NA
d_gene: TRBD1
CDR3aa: CASSARDRGVSNTGELFF
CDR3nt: TGTGCCAGCAGCGCCCGGGACAGGGGAGTTTCCAACACCGGGGAGCTGTTTTTT

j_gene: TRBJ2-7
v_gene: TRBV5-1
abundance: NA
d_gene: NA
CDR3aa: CASSPTLRNGGYEQYF
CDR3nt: TGCGCCAGCAGCCCGACTCTGAGGAACGGGGGCTACGAGCAGTACTTC

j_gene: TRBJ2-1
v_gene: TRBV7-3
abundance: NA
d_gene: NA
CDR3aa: CASSHWAGGGVYGSYNEQFF
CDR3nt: TGTGCCAGCAGCCATTGGGCGGGTGGGGGAGTATATGGCTCCTACAATGAGCAGTTCTTC

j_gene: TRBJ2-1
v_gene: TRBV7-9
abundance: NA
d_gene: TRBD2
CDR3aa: CASSLFWTSPRNEQFF
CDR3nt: TGTGCCAGCAGCTTATTCTGGACTAGTCCTCGGAATGAGCAGTTCTTC

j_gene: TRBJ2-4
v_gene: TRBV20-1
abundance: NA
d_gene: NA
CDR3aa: CSAASVGDKNIQYF
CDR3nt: TGCAGTGCTGCTAGCGTCGGGGACAAAAACATTCAGTACTTC